Listed below are T cell receptor beta chains from one sample, sequenced in a study of blood T cell repertoires in COVID-19. The method was immunoSEQ multiplex PCR; TCRdb's version includes in-frame clones alone and lacks a portion of them. Among about 200,000 clones listed, approximately 85% were seen once. Sequenced input: PBMCs or T cells enriched from blood (not recorded which). These receptor sequences come from a man in his forties or fifties with acute COVID-19. Each CDR3 is given with its conserved first and last residue. The D gene is left open where the match is weak. Some rows have no size entry. The others give once, few or many, or a class for an expanded clone.

v_gene	d_gene	abundance	j_gene	CDR3nt	CDR3aa
TRBV18	-	-	TRBJ1-2	TGTGCCAGCTCCCCGGACACAAACTATGGCTACACCTTC	CASSPDTNYGYTF
TRBV27	TRBD1	-	TRBJ1-6	TGTGCCAGCAGTTTAGGGGGGACAGGGGGTATTTCACCCCTCCACTTT	CASSLGGTGGISPLHF
TRBV5-1	-	-	TRBJ2-7	TGCGCCCGCAGGATGGGGGGAGGGGGTTTGTACGAGCAGTACTTC	CARRMGGGGLYEQYF
TRBV19	TRBD1	few	TRBJ2-6	TGTGCCAGTAACCGGGACAGGGGCAGCTCTGGGGCCAACGTCCTGACTTTC	CASNRDRGSSGANVLTF
TRBV11-2	-	-	TRBJ2-7	TGTGCCAGCAGCTTAATCAGCTACGAGCAGTACTTC	CASSLISYEQYF
TRBV11-3	TRBD1	-	TRBJ2-7	TGTGCCAGCAGCCTAGCCGGGACAGAGGGAAAACGGCGGGCCTACGAGCAGTACTTC	CASSLAGTEGKRRAYEQYF
TRBV27	-	-	TRBJ2-1	TGTGCCAGCAGTAGCTCGCTATCCTACAATGAGCAGTTCTTC	CASSSSLSYNEQFF
TRBV18	-	-	TRBJ1-4	TGTGCCAGTGCGGGGGCAGTCAATGAAAAACTGTTTTTT	CASAGAVNEKLFF
TRBV5-1	TRBD2	-	TRBJ2-3	TGCGCCAGCAGCATAACTAGCGGGAGCACAGATACGCAGTATTTT	CASSITSGSTDTQYF
TRBV30	TRBD2	few	TRBJ2-7	TGTGCCTGGTCTAAAGCGGGAGTCTGGGAGCAGTACTTC	CAWSKAGVWEQYF
TRBV18	-	-	TRBJ1-4	TGTGCCAGCTCACTTCCCGGGATGGGGAATGAAAAACTGTTTTTT	CASSLPGMGNEKLFF
TRBV29-1	-	-	TRBJ2-5	TGCAGTACCGGCCAAGAGACCCAGTACTTC	CSTGQETQYF
TRBV24-1	TRBD2	-	TRBJ2-2	TGTGCCACCAGTGATCTGACTAGCGGGAGGGCCGCCGGGGAGCTGTTTTTT	CATSDLTSGRAAGELFF
TRBV7-3	TRBD1	-	TRBJ2-6	TGTGCCAGCAGTTTAGGGGGCGCCGGGTCTGGGGCCAACGTCCTGACTTTC	CASSLGGAGSGANVLTF
TRBV10-3	-	-	TRBJ2-5	TGTGCCATCAGTGAGTCGCCCAGGAAGAACGGTGAGACCCAGTACTTC	CAISESPRKNGETQYF
TRBV19	-	-	TRBJ1-5	TGTGCCAGTAGGGAAAGGACAGAACCATCAGCGTTAGCCCAGCATTTT	CASRERTEPSALAQHF
TRBV27	TRBD1	-	TRBJ1-2	TGTGCCAGCAGAGCACAGGGGGCGCGAGGCTACACCTTC	CASRAQGARGYTF
TRBV19	-	-	TRBJ2-7	TGTGCCCCCCCCGGAGGCAAGAACCACGAGCAGTACTTC	CAPPGGKNHEQYF